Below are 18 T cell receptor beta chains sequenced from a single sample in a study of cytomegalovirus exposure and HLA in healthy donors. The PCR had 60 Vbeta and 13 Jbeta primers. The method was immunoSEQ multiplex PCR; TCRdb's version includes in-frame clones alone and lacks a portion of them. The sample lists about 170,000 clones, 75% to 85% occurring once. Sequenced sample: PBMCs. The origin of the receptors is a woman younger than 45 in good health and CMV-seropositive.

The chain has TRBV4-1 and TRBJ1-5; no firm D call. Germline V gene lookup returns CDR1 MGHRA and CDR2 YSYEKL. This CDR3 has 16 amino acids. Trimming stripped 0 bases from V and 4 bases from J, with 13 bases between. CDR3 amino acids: CASSQEFGVPNQPQHF. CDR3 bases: TGCGCCAGCAGCCAAGAGTTCGGGGTCCCAAATCAGCCCCAGCATTTT.

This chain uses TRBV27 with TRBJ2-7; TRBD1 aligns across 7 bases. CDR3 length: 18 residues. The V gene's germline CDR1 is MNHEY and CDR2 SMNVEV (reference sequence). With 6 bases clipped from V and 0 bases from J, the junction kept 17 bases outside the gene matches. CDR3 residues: CASSPISTRGGRSYEQYF. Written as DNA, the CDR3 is TGTGCCAGCAGCCCGATATCGACCCGAGGGGGCCGCTCCTACGAGCAGTACTTC.

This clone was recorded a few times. CDR3 in amino acids: CASSPSGVTYEQYF. CDR3 sequence (DNA): TGTGCCAGCAGTCCGAGCGGGGTCACCTACGAGCAGTACTTC. This chain connects TRBV6-5 to TRBJ2-7, with TRBD2 identical over 7 bases. V was pared by 5 bases and J by 2 bases, with 6 bases of the junction left unmatched. The CDR3 spans 14 residues. The germline V gene has CDR1 MNHEY and CDR2 SVGAGI.

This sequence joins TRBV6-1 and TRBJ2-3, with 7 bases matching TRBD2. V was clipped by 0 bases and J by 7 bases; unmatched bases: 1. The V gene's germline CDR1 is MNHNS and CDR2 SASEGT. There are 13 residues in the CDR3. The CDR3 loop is CASSEAGGYTQYF. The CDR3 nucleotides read TGTGCCAGCAGTGAAGCGGGGGGGTATACGCAGTATTTT.

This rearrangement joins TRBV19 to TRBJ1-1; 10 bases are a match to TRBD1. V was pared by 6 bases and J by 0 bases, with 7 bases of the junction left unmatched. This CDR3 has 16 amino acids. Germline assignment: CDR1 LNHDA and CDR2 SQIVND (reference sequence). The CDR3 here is CASRKDRGILNTEAFF. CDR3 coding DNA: TGTGCCAGTAGGAAGGACAGGGGGATTTTGAACACTGAAGCTTTCTTT.

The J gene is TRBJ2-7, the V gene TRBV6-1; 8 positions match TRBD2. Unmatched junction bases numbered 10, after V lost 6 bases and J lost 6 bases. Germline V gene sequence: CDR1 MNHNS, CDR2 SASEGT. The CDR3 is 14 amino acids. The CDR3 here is CASSQAGEVAEQYF. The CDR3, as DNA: TGTGCCAGCAGCCAAGCGGGAGAGGTGGCCGAGCAGTACTTC.

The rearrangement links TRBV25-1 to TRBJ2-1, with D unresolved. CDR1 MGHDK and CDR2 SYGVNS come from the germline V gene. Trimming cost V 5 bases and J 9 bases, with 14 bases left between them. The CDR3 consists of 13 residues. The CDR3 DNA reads TGTGCCAGCAGTAACCTCCCCCCGGGTGAGCAGTTCTTC. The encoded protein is CASSNLPPGEQFF.

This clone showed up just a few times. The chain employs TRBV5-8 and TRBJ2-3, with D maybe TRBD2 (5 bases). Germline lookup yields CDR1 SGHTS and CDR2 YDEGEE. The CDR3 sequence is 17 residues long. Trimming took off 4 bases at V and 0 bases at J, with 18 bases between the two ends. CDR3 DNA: TGTGCCAGCAGCCCTTCTACGAGCGGAACTAGCACAGATACGCAGTATTTT. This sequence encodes CASSPSTSGTSTDTQYF.

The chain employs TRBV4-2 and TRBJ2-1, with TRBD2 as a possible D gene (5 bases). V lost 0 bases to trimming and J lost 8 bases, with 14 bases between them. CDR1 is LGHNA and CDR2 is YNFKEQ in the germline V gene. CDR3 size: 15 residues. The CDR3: CASSQDPPSRYEQFF. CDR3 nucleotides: TGTGCCAGCAGCCAAGATCCGCCTAGCAGGTATGAGCAGTTCTTC.

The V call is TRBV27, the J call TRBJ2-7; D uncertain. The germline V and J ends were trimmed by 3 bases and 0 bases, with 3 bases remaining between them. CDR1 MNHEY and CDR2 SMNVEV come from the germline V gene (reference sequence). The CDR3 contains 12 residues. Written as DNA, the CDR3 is TGTGCCAGCAGTTTTAGCTCCTACGAGCAGTACTTC. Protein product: CASSFSSYEQYF.

The CDR3 loop is CASSLVEQATEAFF. CDR3 nucleotides: TGTGCCAGCAGCTTAGTGGAACAGGCTACTGAAGCTTTCTTT. V is TRBV7-8 and J is TRBJ1-1; D is perhaps TRBD1 (5 bases). V lost 1 base and J lost 5, with 11 bases in between. CDR3 length: 14 amino acids. The germline gives CDR1 SGHVS, CDR2 FQNEAQ.

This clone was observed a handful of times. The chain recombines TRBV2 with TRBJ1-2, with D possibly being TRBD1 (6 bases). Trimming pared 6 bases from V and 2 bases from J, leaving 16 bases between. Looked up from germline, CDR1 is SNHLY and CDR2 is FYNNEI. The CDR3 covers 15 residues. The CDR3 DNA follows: TGTGCCAGCAGGCAGTACGACAGGACAAACTATGGCTACACCTTC. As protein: CASRQYDRTNYGYTF.

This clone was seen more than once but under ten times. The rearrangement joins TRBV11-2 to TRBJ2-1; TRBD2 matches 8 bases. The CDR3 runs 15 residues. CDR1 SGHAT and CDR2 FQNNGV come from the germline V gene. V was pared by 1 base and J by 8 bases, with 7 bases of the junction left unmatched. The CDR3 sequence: CASSLVAGSSYEQFF. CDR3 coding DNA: TGTGCCAGCAGCTTAGTAGCGGGATCCAGCTATGAGCAGTTCTTC.

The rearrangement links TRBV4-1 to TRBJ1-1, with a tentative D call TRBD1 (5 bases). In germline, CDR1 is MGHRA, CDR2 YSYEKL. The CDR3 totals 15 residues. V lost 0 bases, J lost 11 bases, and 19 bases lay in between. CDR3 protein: CASSQDPRPGTRAFF. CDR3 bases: TGCGCCAGCAGCCAAGATCCACGACCCGGGACTCGGGCTTTCTTT.

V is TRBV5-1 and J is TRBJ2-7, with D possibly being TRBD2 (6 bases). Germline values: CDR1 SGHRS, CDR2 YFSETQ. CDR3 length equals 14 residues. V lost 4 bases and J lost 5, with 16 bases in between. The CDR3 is CASSPQGGTDEQYF. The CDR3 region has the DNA TGCGCCAGCAGCCCCCAGGGCGGGACCGACGAGCAGTACTTC. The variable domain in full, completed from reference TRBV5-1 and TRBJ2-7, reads KAGVTQTPRYLIKTRGQQVTLSCSPISGHRSVSWYQQTPGQGLQFLFEYFSETQRNKGNFPGRFSGRQFSNSRSEMNVSTLELGDSALYLCASSPQGGTDEQYFGPGTRLTVT.

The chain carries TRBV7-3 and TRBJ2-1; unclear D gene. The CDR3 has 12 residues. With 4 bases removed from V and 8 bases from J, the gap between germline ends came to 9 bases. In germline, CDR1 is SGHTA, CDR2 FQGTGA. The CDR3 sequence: CASSSLGDEQFF. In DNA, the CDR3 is TGTGCCAGCAGCTCTCTAGGCGATGAGCAGTTCTTC.

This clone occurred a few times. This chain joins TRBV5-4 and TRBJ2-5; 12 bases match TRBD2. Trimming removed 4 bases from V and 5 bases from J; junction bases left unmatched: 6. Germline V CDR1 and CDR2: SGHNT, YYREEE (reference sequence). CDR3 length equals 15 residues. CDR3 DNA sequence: TGTGCCAGCAGCCGACTAGCGGGAGAATTGGAGACCCAGTACTTC. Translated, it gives CASSRLAGELETQYF. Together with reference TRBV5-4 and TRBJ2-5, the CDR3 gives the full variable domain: ETGVTQSPTHLIKTRGQQVTLRCSSQSGHNTVSWYQQALGQGPQFIFQYYREEENGRGNFPPRFSGLQFPNYSSELNVNALELDDSALYLCASSRLAGELETQYFGPGTRLLVL.

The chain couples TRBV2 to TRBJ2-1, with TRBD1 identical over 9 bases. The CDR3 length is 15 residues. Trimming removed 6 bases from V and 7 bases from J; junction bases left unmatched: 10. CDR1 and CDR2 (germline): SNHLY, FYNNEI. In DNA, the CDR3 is TGTGCCAGCAGGAGGTGGGACAGGGTAGAGAATGAGCAGTTCTTC. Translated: CASRRWDRVENEQFF. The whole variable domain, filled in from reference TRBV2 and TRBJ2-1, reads EPEVTQTPSHQVTQMGQEVILRCVPISNHLYFYWYRQILGQKVEFLVSFYNNEISEKSEIFDDQFSVERPDGSNFTLKIRSTKLEDSAMYFCASRRWDRVENEQFFGPGTRLTVL.